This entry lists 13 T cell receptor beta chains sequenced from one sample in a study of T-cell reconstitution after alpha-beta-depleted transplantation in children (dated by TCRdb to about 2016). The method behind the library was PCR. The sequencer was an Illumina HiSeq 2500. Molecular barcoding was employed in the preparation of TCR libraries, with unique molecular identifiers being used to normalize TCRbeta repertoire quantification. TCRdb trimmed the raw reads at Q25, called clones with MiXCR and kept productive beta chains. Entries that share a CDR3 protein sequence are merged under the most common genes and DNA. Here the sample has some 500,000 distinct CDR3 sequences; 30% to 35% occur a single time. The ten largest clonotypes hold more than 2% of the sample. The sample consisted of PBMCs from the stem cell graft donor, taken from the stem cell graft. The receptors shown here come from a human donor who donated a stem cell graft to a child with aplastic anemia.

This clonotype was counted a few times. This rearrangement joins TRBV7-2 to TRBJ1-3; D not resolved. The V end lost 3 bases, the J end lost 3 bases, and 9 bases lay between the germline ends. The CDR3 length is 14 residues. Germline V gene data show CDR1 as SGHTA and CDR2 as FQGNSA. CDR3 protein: CASSLGGLGNTIYF. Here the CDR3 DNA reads TGTGCCAGCAGCTTGGGCGGTCTTGGAAACACCATATATTTT.

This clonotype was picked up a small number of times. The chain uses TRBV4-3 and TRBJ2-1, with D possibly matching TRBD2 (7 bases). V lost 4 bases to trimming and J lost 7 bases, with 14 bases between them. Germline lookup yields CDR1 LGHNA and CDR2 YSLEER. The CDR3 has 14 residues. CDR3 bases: TGCGCCAGCAGCCTCAGGGGAGGGCGAAATGAGCAGTTCTTC. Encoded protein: CASSLRGGRNEQFF.

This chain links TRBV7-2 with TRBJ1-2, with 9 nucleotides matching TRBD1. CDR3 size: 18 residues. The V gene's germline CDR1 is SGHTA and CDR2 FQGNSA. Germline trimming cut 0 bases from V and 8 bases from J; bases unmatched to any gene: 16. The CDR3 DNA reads TGTGCCAGCAGCTTAGCGAGGACAGGGGCCTCTGCTAACTGGGGCTACACCTTC. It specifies CASSLARTGASANWGYTF.

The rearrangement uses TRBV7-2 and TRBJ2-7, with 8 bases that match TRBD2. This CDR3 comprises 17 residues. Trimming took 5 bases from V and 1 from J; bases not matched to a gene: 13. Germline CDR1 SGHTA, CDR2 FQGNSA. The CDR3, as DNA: TGTGCCAGCAGCCGAACGCCACTAGCGGCTGGGTCCTACGAGCAGTACTTC. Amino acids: CASSRTPLAAGSYEQYF. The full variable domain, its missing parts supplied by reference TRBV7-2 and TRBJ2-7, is GAGVSQSPSNKVTEKGKDVELRCDPISGHTALYWYRQSLGQGLEFLIYFQGNSAPDKSGLPSDRFSAERTGGSVSTLTIQRTQQEDSAVYLCASSRTPLAAGSYEQYFGPGTRLTVT.

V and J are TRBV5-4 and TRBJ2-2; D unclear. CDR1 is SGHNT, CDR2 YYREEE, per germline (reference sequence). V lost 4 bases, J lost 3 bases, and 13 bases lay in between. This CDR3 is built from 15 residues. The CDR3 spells CASSPLAADTGELFF. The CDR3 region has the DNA TGTGCCAGCAGCCCATTAGCCGCTGACACCGGGGAGCTGTTTTTT.

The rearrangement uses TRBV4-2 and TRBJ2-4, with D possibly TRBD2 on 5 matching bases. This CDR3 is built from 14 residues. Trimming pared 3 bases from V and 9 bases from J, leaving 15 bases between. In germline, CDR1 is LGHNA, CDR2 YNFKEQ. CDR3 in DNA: TGTGCCAGCAGCCAGGCCACTAGTAGTTTCATTCAGTACTTC. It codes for CASSQATSSFIQYF.

CDR3 region: CATSRDDSGVETQYF. CDR3 in DNA: TGTGCCACCAGCAGAGATGACTCCGGGGTTGAGACCCAGTACTTC. The rearrangement links TRBV15 to TRBJ2-5; TRBD2 might be the D (5 bases). Germline V gene sequence: CDR1 LNHNV, CDR2 YYDKDF (reference sequence). The CDR3 has 15 residues. V gave up 0 bases and J gave up 5 bases, with 13 bases separating them.

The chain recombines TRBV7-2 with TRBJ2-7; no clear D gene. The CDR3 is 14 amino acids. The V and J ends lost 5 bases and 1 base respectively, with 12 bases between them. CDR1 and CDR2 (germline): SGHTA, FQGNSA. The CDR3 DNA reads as TGTGCCAGCAGCCCGGGTTGGAGTTCCTACGAGCAGTACTTC. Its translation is CASSPGWSSYEQYF.

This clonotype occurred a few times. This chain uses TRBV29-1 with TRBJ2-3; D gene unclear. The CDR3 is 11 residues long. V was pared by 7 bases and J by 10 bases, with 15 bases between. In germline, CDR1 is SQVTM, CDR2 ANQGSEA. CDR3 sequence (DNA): TGCAGCGCACCTCTAGGAAATGCGCAGTATTTT. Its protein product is CSAPLGNAQYF.

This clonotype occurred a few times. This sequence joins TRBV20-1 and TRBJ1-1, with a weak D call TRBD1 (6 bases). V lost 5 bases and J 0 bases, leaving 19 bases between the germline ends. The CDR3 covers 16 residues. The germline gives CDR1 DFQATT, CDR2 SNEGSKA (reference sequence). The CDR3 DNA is TGCAGTGCTCCTTCCACAGGGAAAGGGATGAACACTGAAGCTTTCTTT. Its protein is CSAPSTGKGMNTEAFF.

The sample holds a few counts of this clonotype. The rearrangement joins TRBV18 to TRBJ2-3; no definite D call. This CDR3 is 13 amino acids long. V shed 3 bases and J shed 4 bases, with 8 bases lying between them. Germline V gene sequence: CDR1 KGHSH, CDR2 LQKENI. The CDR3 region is CASSPSEPDTQYF. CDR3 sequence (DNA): TGTGCCAGCTCACCCAGTGAGCCAGATACGCAGTATTTT.

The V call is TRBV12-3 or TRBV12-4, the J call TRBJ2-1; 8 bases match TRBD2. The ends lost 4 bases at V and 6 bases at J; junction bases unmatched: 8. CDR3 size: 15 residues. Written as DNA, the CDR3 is TGTGCCAGCAGTTCCCCGGGACTAGTCATCAATGAGCAGTTCTTC. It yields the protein CASSSPGLVINEQFF.

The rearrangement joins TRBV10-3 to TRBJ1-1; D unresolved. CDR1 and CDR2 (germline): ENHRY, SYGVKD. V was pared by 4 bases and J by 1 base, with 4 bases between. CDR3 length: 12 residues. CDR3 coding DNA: TGTGCCATCAGTGTTGAGAACACTGAAGCTTTCTTT. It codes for CAISVENTEAFF.